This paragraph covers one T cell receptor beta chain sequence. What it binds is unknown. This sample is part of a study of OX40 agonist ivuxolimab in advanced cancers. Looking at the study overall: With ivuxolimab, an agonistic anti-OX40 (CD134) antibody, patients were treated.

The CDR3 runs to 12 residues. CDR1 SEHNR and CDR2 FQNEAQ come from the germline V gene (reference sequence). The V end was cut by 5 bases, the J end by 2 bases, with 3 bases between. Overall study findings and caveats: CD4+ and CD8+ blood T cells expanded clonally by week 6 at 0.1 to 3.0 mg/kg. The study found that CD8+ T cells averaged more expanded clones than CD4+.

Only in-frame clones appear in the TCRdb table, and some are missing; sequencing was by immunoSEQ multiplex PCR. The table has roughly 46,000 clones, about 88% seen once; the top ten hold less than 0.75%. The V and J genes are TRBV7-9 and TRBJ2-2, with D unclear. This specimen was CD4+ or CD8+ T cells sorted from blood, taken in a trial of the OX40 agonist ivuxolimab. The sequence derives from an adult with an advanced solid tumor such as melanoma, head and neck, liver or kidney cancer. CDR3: CASSPNTGELFF. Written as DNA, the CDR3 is TGTGCCAGCAGCCCAAACACCGGGGAGCTGTTTTTT.